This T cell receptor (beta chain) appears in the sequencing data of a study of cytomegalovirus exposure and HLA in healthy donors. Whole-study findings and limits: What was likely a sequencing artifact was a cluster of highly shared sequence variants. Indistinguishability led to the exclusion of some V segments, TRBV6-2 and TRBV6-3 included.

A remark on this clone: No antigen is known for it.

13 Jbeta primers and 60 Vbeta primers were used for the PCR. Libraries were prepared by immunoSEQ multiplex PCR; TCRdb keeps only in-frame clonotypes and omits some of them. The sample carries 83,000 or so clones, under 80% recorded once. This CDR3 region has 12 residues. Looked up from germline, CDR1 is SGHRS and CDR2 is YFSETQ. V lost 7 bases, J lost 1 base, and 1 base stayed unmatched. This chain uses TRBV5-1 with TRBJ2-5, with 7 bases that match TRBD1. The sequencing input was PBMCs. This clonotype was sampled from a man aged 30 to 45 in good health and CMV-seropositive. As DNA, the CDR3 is TGCGCCAGCGGGACAGCCCAAGAGACCCAGTACTTC. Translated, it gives CASGTAQETQYF.